Sequencing of this T cell receptor beta chain was carried out in a study of OX40 agonist ivuxolimab in advanced cancers. Sequencing was performed with immunoSEQ multiplex PCR; in TCRdb, only in-frame clones are kept and a portion is missing. Found here are about 46,000 clones, approximately 86% of them singletons; the top ten hold roughly 10%. Germline CDR1 is MGHDK and CDR2 is SYGVNS. This CDR3 comprises 12 residues. Trimming cost V 8 bases and J 4 bases, with 11 bases left between them. This sequence was found in an adult with an advanced solid tumor such as melanoma, head and neck, liver or kidney cancer. The gene calls are TRBV25-1 and TRBJ1-1; the D is unclear. The sequenced sample was CD4+ or CD8+ T cells sorted from blood, obtained in a trial of the OX40 agonist ivuxolimab. The CDR3 sequence: CASGWKGTEAFF. CDR3 DNA sequence: TGTGCCAGCGGTTGGAAGGGCACTGAAGCTTTCTTT.